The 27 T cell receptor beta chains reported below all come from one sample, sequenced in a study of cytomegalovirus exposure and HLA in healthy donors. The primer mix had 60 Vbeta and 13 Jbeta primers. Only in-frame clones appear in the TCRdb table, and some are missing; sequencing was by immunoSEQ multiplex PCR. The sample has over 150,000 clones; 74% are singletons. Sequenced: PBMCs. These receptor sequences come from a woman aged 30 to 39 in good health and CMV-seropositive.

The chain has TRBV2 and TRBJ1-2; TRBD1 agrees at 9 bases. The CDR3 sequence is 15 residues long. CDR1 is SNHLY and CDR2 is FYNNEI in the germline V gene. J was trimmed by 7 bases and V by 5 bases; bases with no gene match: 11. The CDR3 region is CASSPRRDRARGYTF. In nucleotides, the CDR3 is TGTGCCAGCAGTCCAAGGAGGGACAGGGCGCGTGGCTACACCTTC.

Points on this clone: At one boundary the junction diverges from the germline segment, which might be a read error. The DNA for the CDR3 is TGTTCCAGCAGCTTATTCAAGGTGGTAGCGGGTGCGGACGAGCAGTACTTC. It encodes CSSSLFKVVAGADEQYF. The chain joins TRBV7-9 to TRBJ2-7, with 7 bases that match TRBD2. This CDR3 is built from 17 residues. Germline CDR1 reads SEHNR; CDR2 reads FQNEAQ (reference sequence).

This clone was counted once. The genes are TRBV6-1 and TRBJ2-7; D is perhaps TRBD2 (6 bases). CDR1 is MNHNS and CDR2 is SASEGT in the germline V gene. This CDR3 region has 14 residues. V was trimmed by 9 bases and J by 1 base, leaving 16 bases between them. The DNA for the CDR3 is TGTGCCAGTAGCCGGGACTTCGAGTCCTACGAGCAGTACTTC. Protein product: CASSRDFESYEQYF.

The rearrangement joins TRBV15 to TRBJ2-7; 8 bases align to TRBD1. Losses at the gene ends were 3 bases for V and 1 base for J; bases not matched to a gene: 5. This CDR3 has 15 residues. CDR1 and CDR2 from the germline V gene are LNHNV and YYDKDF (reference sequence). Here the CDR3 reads CATSSPGTGSYEQYF. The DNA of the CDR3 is TGTGCCACCAGCAGTCCTGGGACAGGTTCCTACGAGCAGTACTTC.

CDR3: CASSLLQGRSSYEQYF. The CDR3 coding sequence is TGTGCCAGCAGCTTACTACAGGGGCGCTCCTCCTACGAGCAGTACTTC. The chain joins TRBV11-2 to TRBJ2-7, with 7 bases identical to TRBD1. The CDR3 has 16 amino acids. Per germline, CDR1 SGHAT and CDR2 FQNNGV. Losses at the gene ends were 2 bases for V and 0 bases for J; bases not matched to a gene: 7.

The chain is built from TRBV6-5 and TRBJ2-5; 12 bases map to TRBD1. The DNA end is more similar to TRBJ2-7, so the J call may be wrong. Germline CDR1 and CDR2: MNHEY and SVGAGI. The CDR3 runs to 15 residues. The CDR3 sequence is CASSYGGQGADEQYF. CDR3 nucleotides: TGTGCCAGCAGTTACGGGGGACAGGGGGCGGACGAGCAGTACTTC.

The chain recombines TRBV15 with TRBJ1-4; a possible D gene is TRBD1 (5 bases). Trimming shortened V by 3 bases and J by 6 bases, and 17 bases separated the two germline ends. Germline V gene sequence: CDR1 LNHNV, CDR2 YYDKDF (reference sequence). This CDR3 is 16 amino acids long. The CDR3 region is CATSRGPGVRDEKLFF. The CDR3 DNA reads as TGTGCCACCAGCAGGGGCCCAGGAGTCAGGGATGAAAAACTGTTTTTT.

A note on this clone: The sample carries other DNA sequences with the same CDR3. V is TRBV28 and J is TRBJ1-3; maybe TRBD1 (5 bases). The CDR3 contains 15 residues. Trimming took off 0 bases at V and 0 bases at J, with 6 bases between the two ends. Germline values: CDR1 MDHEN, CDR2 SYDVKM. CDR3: CASSLWGGSGNTIYF. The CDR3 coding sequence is TGTGCCAGCAGTTTATGGGGGGGCTCTGGAAACACCATATATTTT.

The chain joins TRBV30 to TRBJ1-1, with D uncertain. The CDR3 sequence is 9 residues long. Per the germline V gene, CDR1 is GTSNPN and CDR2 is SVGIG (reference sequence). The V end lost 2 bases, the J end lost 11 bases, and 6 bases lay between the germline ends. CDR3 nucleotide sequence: TGTGCCTGGAGTCTCCGGGCTTTCTTT. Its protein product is CAWSLRAFF. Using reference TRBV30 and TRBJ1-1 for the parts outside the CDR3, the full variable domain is SQTIHQWPATLVQPVGSPLSLECTVEGTSNPNLYWYRQAAGRGLQLLFYSVGIGQISSEVPQNLSASRPQDRQFILSSKKLLLSDSGFYLCAWSLRAFFGQGTRLTVV.

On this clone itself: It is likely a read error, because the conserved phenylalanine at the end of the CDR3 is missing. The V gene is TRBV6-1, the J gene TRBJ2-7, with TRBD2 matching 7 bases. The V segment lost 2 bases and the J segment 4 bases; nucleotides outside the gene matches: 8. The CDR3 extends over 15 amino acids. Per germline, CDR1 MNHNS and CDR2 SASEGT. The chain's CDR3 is CASSERGAGSYEQYL. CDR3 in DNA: TGTGCCAGCAGTGAAAGGGGAGCGGGATCTTACGAGCAGTACCTC.

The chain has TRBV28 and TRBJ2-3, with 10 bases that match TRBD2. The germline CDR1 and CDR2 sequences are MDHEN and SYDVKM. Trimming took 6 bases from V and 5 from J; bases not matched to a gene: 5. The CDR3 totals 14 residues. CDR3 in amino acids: CASREAGGIDTQYF. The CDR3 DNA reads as TGTGCCAGCAGGGAAGCGGGAGGGATAGATACGCAGTATTTT.

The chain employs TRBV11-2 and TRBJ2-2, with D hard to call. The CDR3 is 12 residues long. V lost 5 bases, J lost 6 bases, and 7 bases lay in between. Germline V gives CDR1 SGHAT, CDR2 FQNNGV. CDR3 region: CASSPSAGELFF. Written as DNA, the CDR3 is TGTGCCAGCAGCCCGTCGGCCGGGGAGCTGTTTTTT.

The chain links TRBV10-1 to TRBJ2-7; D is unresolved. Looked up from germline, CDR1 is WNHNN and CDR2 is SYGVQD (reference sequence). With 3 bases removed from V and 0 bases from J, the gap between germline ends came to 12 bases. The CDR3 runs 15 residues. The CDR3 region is CASSERITSSYEQYF. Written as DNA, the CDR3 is TGCGCCAGCAGTGAACGTATCACTTCCTCCTACGAGCAGTACTTC.

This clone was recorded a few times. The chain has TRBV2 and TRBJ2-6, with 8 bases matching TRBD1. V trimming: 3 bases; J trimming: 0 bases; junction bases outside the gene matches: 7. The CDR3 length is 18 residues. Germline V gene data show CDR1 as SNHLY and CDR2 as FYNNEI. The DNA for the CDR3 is TGTGCCAGCAGTGACCTCGCAGGGGGCGTCTCTGGGGCCAACGTCCTGACTTTC. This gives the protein CASSDLAGGVSGANVLTF. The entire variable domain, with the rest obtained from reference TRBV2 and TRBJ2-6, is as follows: EPEVTQTPSHQVTQMGQEVILRCVPISNHLYFYWYRQILGQKVEFLVSFYNNEISEKSEIFDDQFSVERPDGSNFTLKIRSTKLEDSAMYFCASSDLAGGVSGANVLTFGAGSRLTVL.

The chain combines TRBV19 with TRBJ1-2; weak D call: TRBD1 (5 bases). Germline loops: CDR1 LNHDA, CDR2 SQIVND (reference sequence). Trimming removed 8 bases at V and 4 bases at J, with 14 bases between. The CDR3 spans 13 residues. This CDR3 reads CASQLGGAYGYTF. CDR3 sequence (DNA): TGTGCCAGTCAGCTTGGCGGGGCCTATGGCTACACCTTC.

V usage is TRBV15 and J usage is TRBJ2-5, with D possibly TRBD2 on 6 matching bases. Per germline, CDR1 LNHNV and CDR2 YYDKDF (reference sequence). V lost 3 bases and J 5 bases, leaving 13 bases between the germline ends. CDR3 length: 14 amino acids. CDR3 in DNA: TGTGCCACCAGCAGGGGGGGTGCTACCGAGACCCAGTACTTC. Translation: CATSRGGATETQYF.

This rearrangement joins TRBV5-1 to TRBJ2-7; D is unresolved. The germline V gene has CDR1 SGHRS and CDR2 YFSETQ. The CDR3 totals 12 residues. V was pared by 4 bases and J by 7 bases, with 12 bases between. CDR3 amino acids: CASSRPPREQYF. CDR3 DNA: TGCGCCAGCAGCCGGCCGCCGAGGGAGCAGTACTTC. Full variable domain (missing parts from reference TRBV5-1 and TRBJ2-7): KAGVTQTPRYLIKTRGQQVTLSCSPISGHRSVSWYQQTPGQGLQFLFEYFSETQRNKGNFPGRFSGRQFSNSRSEMNVSTLELGDSALYLCASSRPPREQYFGPGTRLTVT.

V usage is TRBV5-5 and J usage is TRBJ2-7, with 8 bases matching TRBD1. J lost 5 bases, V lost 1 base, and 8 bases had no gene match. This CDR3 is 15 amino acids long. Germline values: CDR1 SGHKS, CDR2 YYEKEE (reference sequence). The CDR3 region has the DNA TGTGCCAGCAGCTTGCAGGTGGCAGGGGGCGACGAGCAGTACTTC. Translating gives CASSLQVAGGDEQYF. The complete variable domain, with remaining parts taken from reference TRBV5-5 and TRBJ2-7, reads DAGVTQSPTHLIKTRGQQVTLRCSPISGHKSVSWYQQVLGQGPQFIFQYYEKEERGRGNFPDRFSARQFPNYSSELNVNALLLGDSALYLCASSLQVAGGDEQYFGPGTRLTVT.

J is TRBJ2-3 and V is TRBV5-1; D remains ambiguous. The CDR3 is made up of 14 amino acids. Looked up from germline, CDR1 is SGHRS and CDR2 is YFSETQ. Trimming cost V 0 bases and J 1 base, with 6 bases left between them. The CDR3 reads CASSLEHGTDTQYF. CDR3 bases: TGCGCCAGCAGCTTGGAACACGGCACAGATACGCAGTATTTT. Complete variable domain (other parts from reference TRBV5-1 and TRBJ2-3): KAGVTQTPRYLIKTRGQQVTLSCSPISGHRSVSWYQQTPGQGLQFLFEYFSETQRNKGNFPGRFSGRQFSNSRSEMNVSTLELGDSALYLCASSLEHGTDTQYFGPGTRLTVL.

In DNA form, the CDR3 reads TGTGCCAGCAGCTGGACACCTATAGGTCCCTACGAGCAGTACTTC. Amino acids: CASSWTPIGPYEQYF. The chain uses TRBV11-2 and TRBJ2-7; possible D gene TRBD1, 5 bases. This CDR3 spans 15 amino acids. Per the germline V gene, CDR1 is SGHAT and CDR2 is FQNNGV. V was cut by 4 bases and J by 2 bases, with 15 bases left in between.

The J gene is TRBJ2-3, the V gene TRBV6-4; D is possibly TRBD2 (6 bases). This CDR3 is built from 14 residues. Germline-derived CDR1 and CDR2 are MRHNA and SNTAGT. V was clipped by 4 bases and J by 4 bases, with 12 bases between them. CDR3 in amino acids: CASSVREASDTQYF. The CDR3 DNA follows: TGTGCCAGCAGTGTTAGGGAGGCGTCAGATACGCAGTATTTT.

As DNA, the CDR3 is TGTGCCAGCAGTGTCCAGGGTCCCCAGGATACGCAGTATTTT. Encoded protein: CASSVQGPQDTQYF. This chain links TRBV6-4 with TRBJ2-3, with D possibly matching TRBD1 (5 bases). This CDR3 is 14 amino acids long. Trimming took off 4 bases at V and 6 bases at J, with 14 bases between the two ends. Germline V gene data show CDR1 as MRHNA and CDR2 as SNTAGT.

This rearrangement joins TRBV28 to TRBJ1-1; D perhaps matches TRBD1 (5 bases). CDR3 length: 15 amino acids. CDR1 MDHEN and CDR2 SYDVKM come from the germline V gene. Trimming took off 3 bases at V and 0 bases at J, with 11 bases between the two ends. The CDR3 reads CASSLGLRMNTEAFF. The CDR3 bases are TGTGCCAGCAGTTTGGGACTTCGAATGAACACTGAAGCTTTCTTT.

CDR3 in DNA: TGCGCCAGCAGCGCCAACAGGGACTATGGCTACACCTTC. It encodes CASSANRDYGYTF. This chain connects TRBV5-1 to TRBJ1-2; D may be TRBD1 (6 bases). Germline CDR1 reads SGHRS; CDR2 reads YFSETQ. Trimming shortened V by 4 bases and J by 3 bases, and 10 bases separated the two germline ends. The CDR3 runs 13 residues.

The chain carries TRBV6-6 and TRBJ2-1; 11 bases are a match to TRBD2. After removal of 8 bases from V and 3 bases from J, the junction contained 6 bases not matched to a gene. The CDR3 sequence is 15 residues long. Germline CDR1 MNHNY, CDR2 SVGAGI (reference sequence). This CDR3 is CASLNSGRGYNEQFF. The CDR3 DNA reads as TGTGCCAGCCTCAATAGCGGGAGGGGCTACAATGAGCAGTTCTTC.

CDR3 sequence reads: CASSSLTSGRDTQYF. The CDR3 nucleotides read TGTGCCAGCAGCTCCTTGACTAGCGGAAGAGATACGCAGTATTTT. The rearrangement links TRBV13 to TRBJ2-3; 9 positions agree with TRBD2. Looked up from germline, CDR1 is PRHDT and CDR2 is FYEKMQ (reference sequence). This CDR3 comprises 15 residues. Losses at the gene ends were 4 bases for V and 5 bases for J; bases not matched to a gene: 7.

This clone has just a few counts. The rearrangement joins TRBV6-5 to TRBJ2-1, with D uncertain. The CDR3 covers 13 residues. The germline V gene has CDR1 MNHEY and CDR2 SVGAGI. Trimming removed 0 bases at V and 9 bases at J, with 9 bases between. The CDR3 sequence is CASSYSRSSEQFF. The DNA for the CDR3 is TGTGCCAGCAGTTACTCGCGGTCAAGTGAGCAGTTCTTC.